Shown below are 18 T cell receptor beta chains from a single sample sequenced in a study of blood T cell repertoires in COVID-19. TCRdb keeps only in-frame clones here, not all; method: immunoSEQ multiplex PCR. The sample lists around 100,000 clones; 84% were seen once. Source material: peripheral blood. The origin of the receptors is a man between 60 and 75 years old with acute or convalescent COVID-19.

The chain employs TRBV5-1 and TRBJ2-3; 8 nucleotides agree with TRBD1. Losses at the gene ends were 4 bases for V and 3 bases for J; bases not matched to a gene: 7. CDR3 size: 15 residues. The germline gives CDR1 SGHRS, CDR2 YFSETQ. The CDR3 sequence is CASSPGRTGTDTQYF. The CDR3 DNA sequence: TGCGCCAGCAGCCCAGGACGGACAGGGACAGATACGCAGTATTTT.

J is TRBJ2-2 and V is TRBV15; 8 positions match TRBD1. The CDR3 loop spans 15 amino acids. The trim removed 3 bases at V and 5 bases at J, leaving 5 bases unmatched. The V gene's germline CDR1 is LNHNV and CDR2 YYDKDF (reference sequence). In nucleotides, the CDR3 is TGTGCCACCAGCAGGGACAGGGTGGTGACCGGGGAGCTGTTTTTT. Residues: CATSRDRVVTGELFF.

The chain joins TRBV10-2 to TRBJ1-3; no firm D call. The CDR3 totals 13 residues. Germline CDR1 is WSHSY and CDR2 is SAAADI. Trimming left V 5 bases short and J 7 bases short, with 12 bases between. The CDR3 sequence is CASSSSGRNTIYF. In nucleotides, the CDR3 is TGCGCCAGCAGTAGTAGTGGTCGGAACACCATATATTTT.

This rearrangement joins TRBV5-1 to TRBJ2-1; 7 positions agree with TRBD2. The V segment lost 1 base and the J segment 4 bases; nucleotides outside the gene matches: 2. The CDR3 runs to 14 residues. Germline CDR1 is SGHRS and CDR2 is YFSETQ. CDR3 protein: CASSLTSDYNEQFF. For the CDR3, the DNA is TGCGCCAGCAGCTTGACTAGCGATTACAATGAGCAGTTCTTC.

The chain carries TRBV3-1 (or the pseudogene TRBV3-2) and TRBJ2-2; TRBD1 is a possible D gene (7 bases). Trimming removed 5 bases from V and 1 base from J, with 17 bases in between. CDR3 length equals 17 residues. The germline gives CDR1 LGHDT, CDR2 YNNKEL (reference sequence). The CDR3 here is CASSKVSRDRNTGELFF. As DNA, the CDR3 is TGTGCCAGCAGCAAGGTGTCGCGGGACAGGAACACCGGGGAGCTGTTTTTT.

The chain recombines TRBV5-4 with TRBJ1-1; D is unclear. The CDR3 extends over 12 amino acids. Per germline, CDR1 SGHNT and CDR2 YYREEE (reference sequence). The V gene lost 1 base and the J gene lost 3 bases, with 4 bases spanning the gap. The CDR3 region has the DNA TGTGCCAGCAGCTTGCGAGACACTGAAGCTTTCTTT. Its translation is CASSLRDTEAFF.

This clone was detected only a few times. This chain joins TRBV4-3 and TRBJ2-3; 9 bases are shared with TRBD2. Unmatched junction bases numbered 10, after V lost 0 bases and J lost 6 bases. CDR3 length equals 17 residues. Germline-derived CDR1 and CDR2 are LGHNA and YSLEER. The CDR3: CASSQELASGVQDTQYF. CDR3 DNA sequence: TGCGCCAGCAGCCAAGAATTGGCTAGCGGGGTTCAGGATACGCAGTATTTT.

V usage is TRBV5-1 and J usage is TRBJ1-1, with a possible D match to TRBD1 (5 bases). Germline CDR1 is SGHRS and CDR2 is YFSETQ. The CDR3 totals 16 residues. Deletions cut 4 bases from V and 3 bases from J, with 19 bases between. Written as DNA, the CDR3 is TGCGCCAGCAGCCCTGGGGGGAGCACGGAGTACACTGAAGCTTTCTTT. Its translation is CASSPGGSTEYTEAFF.

The gene calls are TRBV30 and TRBJ1-5, with D possibly matching TRBD1 (5 bases). Germline-derived CDR1 and CDR2 are GTSNPN and SVGIG (reference sequence). This CDR3 is 14 amino acids long. V was shortened by 4 bases and J by 7 bases, with 17 bases between the two germline ends. The CDR3, as DNA: TGTGCCTGGAACCTGGGGGGGAATACACAGCCCCAGCATTTT. This codes for CAWNLGGNTQPQHF.

This chain links TRBV10-3 with TRBJ1-1; D is possibly TRBD1 (5 bases). With 3 bases removed from V and 4 bases from J, the gap between germline ends came to 12 bases. The CDR3 length is 14 residues. CDR1 is ENHRY and CDR2 is SYGVKD in the germline V gene. CDR3 residues: CAISDGGGVTEAFF. The CDR3 DNA is TGTGCCATCAGTGATGGTGGGGGGGTCACTGAAGCTTTCTTT.

J is TRBJ2-2 and V is TRBV3-1 (or the pseudogene TRBV3-2); TRBD1 might be the D (6 bases). The germline V gene encodes CDR1 LGHDT and CDR2 YNNKEL (reference sequence). The ends were cut back, 8 bases at V and 6 bases at J, with 19 bases in the middle. This CDR3 has 15 residues. The CDR3 nucleotides read TGTGCCAGCGCTCAGGGGACCTGGGGACCCGGGGAGCTGTTTTTT. This sequence encodes CASAQGTWGPGELFF.

The genes are TRBV28 and TRBJ1-2; the match to TRBD1 covers 9 bases. The CDR3 has 15 residues. The ends lost 10 bases at V and 7 bases at J; junction bases unmatched: 16. Per the germline V gene, CDR1 is MDHEN and CDR2 is SYDVKM. The CDR3 loop reads CAIPSSRDRVGGYTF. As DNA, the CDR3 is TGTGCCATCCCCTCCTCCCGGGACAGGGTTGGTGGCTACACCTTC.

The genes are TRBV2 and TRBJ2-7; 10 nucleotides line up with TRBD1. The germline V gene has CDR1 SNHLY and CDR2 FYNNEI. The CDR3 is 14 residues long. V shed 6 bases, J shed 7 bases, and the junction held 9 bases outside the gene matches. The chain's CDR3 is CASSQPDRGREQYV. The CDR3 DNA follows: TGTGCCAGCAGCCAACCTGACAGGGGGCGAGAGCAGTACGTC.

V usage is TRBV11-2 and J usage is TRBJ2-3, with 7 bases identical to TRBD2. CDR3 length: 14 residues. The V gene's germline CDR1 is SGHAT and CDR2 FQNNGV. After removal of 3 bases from V and 6 bases from J, the junction contained 6 bases not matched to a gene. The CDR3 sequence: CASSFPGGPDTQYF. The CDR3 DNA is TGTGCCAGCAGCTTCCCGGGGGGTCCGGATACGCAGTATTTT.

V is TRBV3-1 (or the pseudogene TRBV3-2) and J is TRBJ2-1; possible D gene TRBD2, 5 bases. Deletions cut 7 bases from V and 10 bases from J, with 14 bases between. CDR1 is LGHDT and CDR2 is YNNKEL in the germline V gene (reference sequence). The CDR3 is 12 amino acids. This chain's CDR3 is CASKRGQAEQFF. For the CDR3, the DNA is TGTGCCAGCAAACGGGGTCAGGCGGAGCAGTTCTTC.

The genes are TRBV27 and TRBJ2-7; TRBD1 is a possible D gene (5 bases). The CDR3 length is 14 residues. The V and J ends lost 0 bases and 1 base respectively, with 7 bases between them. Looked up from germline, CDR1 is MNHEY and CDR2 is SMNVEV (reference sequence). CDR3 DNA: TGTGCCAGCAGTTTATCCAGGGATTCCTACGAGCAGTACTTC. This codes for CASSLSRDSYEQYF.

V and J are TRBV10-3 and TRBJ1-1, with 7 bases identical to TRBD1. Trimming at V came to 6 bases and at J to 7 bases, leaving 8 bases not matched to a gene. In germline, CDR1 is ENHRY, CDR2 SYGVKD. The CDR3 totals 13 residues. The CDR3 region is CAIRITGTDEAFF. In nucleotides, the CDR3 is TGTGCCATCAGGATAACCGGGACAGATGAAGCTTTCTTT.

This clone has a handful of counts. The rearrangement links TRBV28 to TRBJ1-5, with 8 bases aligning to TRBD1. Germline V gene lookup returns CDR1 MDHEN and CDR2 SYDVKM. V trimming: 6 bases; J trimming: 7 bases; junction bases outside the gene matches: 8. CDR3 length: 14 residues. The CDR3, as DNA: TGTGCCAGCAGCCACAGACAGGGGTTGCAGCCCCAGCATTTT. Its protein product is CASSHRQGLQPQHF.